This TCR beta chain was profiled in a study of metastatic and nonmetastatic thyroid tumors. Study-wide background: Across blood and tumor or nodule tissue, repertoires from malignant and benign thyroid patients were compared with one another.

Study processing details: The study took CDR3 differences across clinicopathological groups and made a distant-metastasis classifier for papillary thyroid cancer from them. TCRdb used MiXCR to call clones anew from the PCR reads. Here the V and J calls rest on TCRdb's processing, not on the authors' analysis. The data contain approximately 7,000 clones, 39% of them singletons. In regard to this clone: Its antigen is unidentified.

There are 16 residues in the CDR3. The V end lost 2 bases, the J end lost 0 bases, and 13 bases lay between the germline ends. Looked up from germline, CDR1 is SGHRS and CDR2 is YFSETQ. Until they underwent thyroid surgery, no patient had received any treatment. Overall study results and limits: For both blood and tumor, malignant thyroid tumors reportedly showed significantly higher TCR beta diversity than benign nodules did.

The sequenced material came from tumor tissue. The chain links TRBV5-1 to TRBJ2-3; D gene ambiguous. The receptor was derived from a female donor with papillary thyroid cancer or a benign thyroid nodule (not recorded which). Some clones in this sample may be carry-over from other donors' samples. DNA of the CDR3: TGCGCCAGCAGCTTACGTTACCCGGACAGCACAGATACGCAGTATTTT. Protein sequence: CASSLRYPDSTDTQYF. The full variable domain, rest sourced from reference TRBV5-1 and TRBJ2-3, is KAGVTQTPRYLIKTRGQQVTLSCSPISGHRSVSWYQQTPGQGLQFLFEYFSETQRNKGNFPGRFSGRQFSNSRSEMNVSTLELGDSALYLCASSLRYPDSTDTQYFGPGTRLTVL.